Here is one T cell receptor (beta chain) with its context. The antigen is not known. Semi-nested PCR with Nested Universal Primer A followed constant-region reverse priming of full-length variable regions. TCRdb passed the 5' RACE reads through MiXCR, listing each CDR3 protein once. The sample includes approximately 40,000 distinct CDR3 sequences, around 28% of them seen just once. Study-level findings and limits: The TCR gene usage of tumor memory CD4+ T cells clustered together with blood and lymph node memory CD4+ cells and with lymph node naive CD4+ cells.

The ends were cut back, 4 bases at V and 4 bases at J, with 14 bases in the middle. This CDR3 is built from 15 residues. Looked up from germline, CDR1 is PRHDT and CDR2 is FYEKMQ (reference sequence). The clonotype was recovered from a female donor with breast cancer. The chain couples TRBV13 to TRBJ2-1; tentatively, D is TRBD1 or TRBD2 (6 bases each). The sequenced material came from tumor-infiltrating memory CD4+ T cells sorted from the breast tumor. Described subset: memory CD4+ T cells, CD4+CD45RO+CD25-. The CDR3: CASSSERGLYNEQFF. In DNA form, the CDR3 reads TGTGCCAGCAGCTCCGAACGGGGGCTGTACAATGAGCAGTTCTTC.